Listed below are T cell receptor beta chains from one sample, sequenced in a study of blood T cell repertoires in COVID-19. Method: immunoSEQ multiplex PCR; TCRdb's copy keeps in-frame clones and lacks some. This sample has roughly 250,000 clones, with over 75% found just once. Source material: peripheral blood. Source of these receptors: a woman aged 45-65 years with acute or convalescent COVID-19. The CDR3 runs from the conserved cysteine through the conserved F or W. The D gene is left open where the match is weak. Clone size is shown for a subset of rows, as once, few, many or a class of expanded clone.

cdr3_aa cdr3_nt j_call v_call d_call clone_size
CASSALGQFNQPQHF TGTGCCAGCTCAGCCCTCGGACAGTTCAATCAGCCCCAGCATTTT TRBJ1-5 TRBV18 NA NA
CASSRGQGTTNEKLFF TGTGCCAGCAGCAGGGGACAGGGAACAACTAATGAAAAACTGTTTTTT TRBJ1-4 TRBV5-5 TRBD1 once
CASSWTSGRALPGELFF TGTGCCAGCAGTTGGACTAGCGGGAGGGCCCTCCCCGGGGAGCTGTTTTTT TRBJ2-2 TRBV6-2/TRBV6-3 TRBD2 NA
CASSFALALSYNEQFF TGTGCCAGCAGCTTTGCACTAGCGTTGTCCTACAATGAGCAGTTCTTC TRBJ2-1 TRBV5-5 TRBD2 NA
CASSQQASGANVLTF TGTGCCAGCAGCCAACAAGCGTCCGGGGCCAACGTCCTGACTTTC TRBJ2-6 TRBV7-3 NA once
CASSLFGGSNTEAFF TGTGCCAGCAGCTTGTTCGGGGGGTCGAACACTGAAGCTTTCTTT TRBJ1-1 TRBV5-5 NA NA
CASSLLPLAYEQYF TGTGCCAGCAGTTTACTCCCGTTAGCCTACGAGCAGTACTTC TRBJ2-7 TRBV27 NA NA
CASSIDGTGGNEQFF TGTGCCAGTAGTATTGACGGGACAGGGGGTAATGAGCAGTTCTTC TRBJ2-1 TRBV19 TRBD1 NA
CASSLEAELSYNEQFF TGCGCCAGCAGCTTGGAAGCGGAACTCTCCTACAATGAGCAGTTCTTC TRBJ2-1 TRBV5-1 NA NA
CASSLKGTDGYTF TGTGCCAGCAGTTTGAAAGGGACTGATGGCTACACCTTC TRBJ1-2 TRBV12-3/TRBV12-4 NA NA
CSASRPGLDSSYEQYF TGCAGTGCTAGTAGGCCGGGACTAGACAGTTCCTACGAGCAGTACTTC TRBJ2-7 TRBV20-1 TRBD2 NA
CASSFRLARGTDTQYF TGTGCCAGCAGCTTCCGACTAGCGAGAGGCACAGATACGCAGTATTTT TRBJ2-3 TRBV7-9 TRBD2 NA
CASTTLGGTSSYNEQFF TGTGCCAGCACCACCCTGGGGGGGACGAGCTCCTACAATGAGCAGTTCTTC TRBJ2-1 TRBV28 TRBD2 NA
CASSFRREGGELFF TGTGCCAGCAGCTTTCGGCGGGAGGGCGGGGAGCTGTTTTTT TRBJ2-2 TRBV5-4 TRBD2 NA
CASSPFGSHPEAFF TGTGCCAGTAGTCCCTTCGGGTCACACCCTGAAGCTTTCTTT TRBJ1-1 TRBV19 NA NA
CASSGPAYEQYF TGCGCCAGCAGCGGGCCTGCGTACGAGCAGTACTTC TRBJ2-7 TRBV5-1 NA NA
CASSLLGLAREQYF TGTGCCAGCAGTCTACTGGGACTAGCGCGCGAGCAGTACTTC TRBJ2-7 TRBV27 TRBD2 NA
CASSLQLADEQYF TGTGCCAGCAGCTTACAACTAGCTGACGAGCAGTACTTC TRBJ2-7 TRBV13 NA NA
CASSSSIYEQYF TGTGCCAGCAGCTCTAGTATCTACGAGCAGTACTTC TRBJ2-7 TRBV7-2 NA NA
CATSRDDPGRAGYTF TGTGCCACCAGCAGAGATGACCCCGGGAGGGCTGGCTACACCTTC TRBJ1-2 TRBV15 NA NA
CASRPGTGNTEAFF TGCGCCAGCCGTCCCGGGACAGGGAACACTGAAGCTTTCTTT TRBJ1-1 TRBV5-1 TRBD1 NA
CASSPTTGNTDTQYF TGTGCCAGCAGCCCGACGACAGGAAACACAGATACGCAGTATTTT TRBJ2-3 TRBV7-8 NA few
CASSSPLRQGSVHEQYF TGTGCCAGCAGTTCCCCCCTTCGACAGGGGTCGGTCCACGAGCAGTACTTC TRBJ2-7 TRBV27 TRBD1 NA
CASTLIQGAVEAFF TGTGCCAGCACCCTTATACAGGGGGCGGTTGAAGCTTTCTTT TRBJ1-1 TRBV28 TRBD1 once
CATSLGQFQPQHF TGTGCCACCAGCCTGGGACAGTTTCAGCCCCAGCATTTT TRBJ1-5 TRBV15 TRBD1 NA
CATSRDRGTGGAKNIQYF TGTGCCACCAGCAGAGACCGGGGGACGGGGGGAGCCAAAAACATTCAGTACTTC TRBJ2-4 TRBV15 TRBD2 NA
CASSDRGKGSYEQYF TGTGCCAGCAGTGATAGGGGGAAAGGTTCCTACGAGCAGTACTTC TRBJ2-7 TRBV6-1 NA NA
CASRPTSGRASYNEQFF TGTGCCAGCAGACCTACTAGCGGGAGGGCCTCCTACAATGAGCAGTTCTTC TRBJ2-1 TRBV6-4 TRBD2 NA
CASSTRGARNQPQHF TGCGCCAGCAGCACTCGGGGGGCGCGGAATCAGCCCCAGCATTTT TRBJ1-5 TRBV10-1 NA NA